The present T cell receptor (beta chain) was sequenced within a study of cytotoxic CD8 clonotypes in ibrutinib-treated CLL. Study-wide results and limits: Exceeding age-matched healthy donors, baseline clonality also tracked the counts of circulating CD8+ T cells.

As for this clone: Its antigen is undetermined.

Only in-frame clones appear in the TCRdb table, and some are missing; sequencing was by immunoSEQ multiplex PCR. Of around 130,000 clones listed, less than 90% are singletons. CDR1 is MNHNY and CDR2 is SVGAGI in the germline V gene (reference sequence). V lost 2 bases to trimming and J lost 5 bases, with 15 bases between them. CDR3 length: 15 amino acids. The sample in question was PBMCs, obtained after 24 months of ibrutinib treatment. J is TRBJ1-1 and V is TRBV6-6; the D gene is possibly TRBD1 (6 bases). This TCR was recovered from a human donor with chronic lymphocytic leukemia. CDR3 DNA: TGTGCCAGCAGTTACCCGGGGGCCCAGGGAACTGAAGCTTTCTTT. This codes for CASSYPGAQGTEAFF.